These 18 T cell receptor beta chains originate from one sample sequenced in a study of T cell responses to AZD1222 COVID-19 vaccine (dated by TCRdb to the early 2020s). The protocol used for the library was the immunoSEQ multiplex PCR assay. Drawn from immuneACCESS, this table holds only the in-frame rearrangements with V and J called that TCRdb kept. Clones are partly lost; checked studies trace under half to an unresolved V gene and leave the rest unexplained. The sample yields around 91,000 clones; 70% to 90% were counted once. The ten largest clonotypes hold over 15% of the sample. The time point label on this specimen signifies: baseline before first vaccination. The input for sequencing was peripheral blood, taken on day 0 of AZD1222 vaccination. Source of these receptors: an adult in good health.

The sample holds a few counts of this clone. The chain is built from TRBV4-3 and TRBJ2-6; 7 nucleotides line up with TRBD1. The germline V gene encodes CDR1 LGHNA and CDR2 YSLEER. V was clipped by 1 base and J by 2 bases; unmatched bases: 8. The CDR3 loop spans 18 amino acids. The CDR3 is CASSQGHEGATGANVLTF. CDR3 nucleotides: TGCGCCAGCAGCCAAGGACACGAGGGGGCAACTGGGGCCAACGTCCTGACTTTC.

CDR3 sequence reads: CASSLSGRAGNTIYF. The CDR3 DNA is TGTGCCAGCAGTTTATCGGGCCGAGCTGGAAACACCATATATTTT. This chain uses TRBV27 with TRBJ1-3, with D unclear. CDR1 is MNHEY and CDR2 is SMNVEV in the germline V gene (reference sequence). Trimming stripped 0 bases from V and 2 bases from J, with 8 bases between. This CDR3 is built from 15 residues.

The chain combines TRBV28 with TRBJ2-7; a possible D gene is TRBD2 (6 bases). Per the germline V gene, CDR1 is MDHEN and CDR2 is SYDVKM. The CDR3 loop spans 12 amino acids. V lost 2 bases and J 7 bases, leaving 9 bases between the germline ends. This CDR3 reads CASSLPRGEQYF. The CDR3 region has the DNA TGTGCCAGCAGTTTACCCCGGGGGGAGCAGTACTTC.

This chain uses TRBV6-5 with TRBJ2-7, with 8 bases identical to TRBD1. After removal of 5 bases from V and 3 bases from J, the junction contained 9 bases not matched to a gene. The CDR3 totals 15 residues. Germline-derived CDR1 and CDR2 are MNHEY and SVGAGI. Here the CDR3 DNA reads TGTGCCAGCAGTCTCGCCAGGACAGGGTTCTACGAGCAGTACTTC. Amino acids: CASSLARTGFYEQYF.

The chain combines TRBV7-8 with TRBJ2-2, with TRBD2 identical over 7 bases. The germline V gene has CDR1 SGHVS and CDR2 FQNEAQ. V was pared by 8 bases and J by 4 bases, with 10 bases of the junction left unmatched. The CDR3 sequence is 15 residues long. The CDR3 spells CASGGSLGGTGELFF. Here the CDR3 DNA reads TGTGCCAGCGGCGGGAGCTTGGGTGGCACCGGGGAGCTGTTTTTT.

CDR3 in amino acids: CASSLIGAGVYEQYF. DNA for the CDR3: TGTGCCAGCAGCTTAATAGGAGCGGGGGTCTACGAGCAGTACTTC. The rearrangement links TRBV7-2 to TRBJ2-7; TRBD2 agrees at 8 bases. The germline V gene encodes CDR1 SGHTA and CDR2 FQGNSA. The CDR3 length is 15 residues. The J segment lost 3 bases and the V segment lost 2 bases, leaving 6 bases of the junction unmatched.

Written as DNA, the CDR3 is TGTGCCAGCTCAGGAACAGGGGGCAGGCAGCCCCAGCATTTT. Its protein product is CASSGTGGRQPQHF. The J gene is TRBJ1-5, the V gene TRBV18, with 9 bases matching TRBD1. Losses at the gene ends were 5 bases for V and 7 bases for J; bases not matched to a gene: 6. CDR1 is KGHSH, CDR2 LQKENI, per germline. This CDR3 has 14 amino acids.

The chain joins TRBV6-2 or TRBV6-3 to TRBJ2-7; D is perhaps TRBD1 (6 bases). This CDR3 comprises 13 residues. Germline V gene lookup returns CDR1 MNHEY and CDR2 SVGEGT. V dropped 5 bases and J dropped 5 bases, with 13 bases sitting between them. The CDR3 nucleotides read TGTGCCAGCAGTAGGACAGTCTCGGACGAGCAGTACTTC. It specifies CASSRTVSDEQYF.

CDR3 coding DNA: TGTGCCAGACGGCAAGGAAGCACAGATACGCAGTATTTT. It translates to CARRQGSTDTQYF. The rearrangement links TRBV2 to TRBJ2-3; no clear D gene. The V gene lost 9 bases and the J gene lost 0 bases, with 10 bases spanning the gap. Per the germline V gene, CDR1 is SNHLY and CDR2 is FYNNEI. The CDR3 loop spans 13 amino acids.

The rearrangement joins TRBV7-2 to TRBJ1-1; D remains ambiguous. The V end lost 6 bases, the J end lost 0 bases, and 5 bases lay between the germline ends. CDR3 length: 12 amino acids. Germline CDR1 is SGHTA and CDR2 is FQGNSA. In nucleotides, the CDR3 is TGTGCCAGCAGAGTGGTGAACACTGAAGCTTTCTTT. It translates to CASRVVNTEAFF. The variable domain in full, completed from reference TRBV7-2 and TRBJ1-1, reads GAGVSQSPSNKVTEKGKDVELRCDPISGHTALYWYRQSLGQGLEFLIYFQGNSAPDKSGLPSDRFSAERTGGSVSTLTIQRTQQEDSAVYLCASRVVNTEAFFGQGTRLTVV.

This chain links TRBV19 with TRBJ1-2; 8 bases line up with TRBD1. Germline trimming cut 10 bases from V and 7 bases from J; bases unmatched to any gene: 17. This CDR3 is built from 15 residues. The germline V gene has CDR1 LNHDA and CDR2 SQIVND (reference sequence). This chain's CDR3 is CATRPPGGFVGGYTF. DNA for the CDR3: TGTGCCACCCGCCCCCCAGGGGGCTTTGTCGGTGGCTACACCTTC.

This sequence joins TRBV5-4 and TRBJ2-5, with TRBD2 as a possible D gene (6 bases). Trimming took off 1 base at V and 5 bases at J, with 9 bases between the two ends. There are 13 residues in the CDR3. Germline-derived CDR1 and CDR2 are SGHNT and YYREEE (reference sequence). The chain's CDR3 is CASSLSGWETQYF. The DNA of the CDR3 is TGTGCCAGCAGCTTGAGCGGGTGGGAGACCCAGTACTTC.

The V call is TRBV5-1, the J call TRBJ1-4; D unresolved. Trimming took 0 bases from V and 0 from J, leaving 6 bases between them. Germline V lookup: CDR1 SGHRS, CDR2 YFSETQ. The CDR3 sequence is 15 residues long. For the CDR3, the DNA is TGCGCCAGCAGCTTGGGAGTAGCAACTAATGAAAAACTGTTTTTT. It encodes CASSLGVATNEKLFF.

Only a few counts were recorded for this clone. This chain links TRBV10-3 with TRBJ1-5; D is ambiguous. The CDR3 totals 12 residues. Germline V gene data show CDR1 as ENHRY and CDR2 as SYGVKD. With 4 bases removed from V and 3 bases from J, the gap between germline ends came to 4 bases. The CDR3 DNA reads as TGTGCCATCAGTGTAAACAATCAGCCCCAGCATTTT. This sequence encodes CAISVNNQPQHF.

The gene calls are TRBV7-9 and TRBJ2-5; possible D gene TRBD1, 6 bases. V lost 4 bases, J lost 2 bases, and 8 bases lay in between. The CDR3 runs 13 residues. Germline V gene lookup returns CDR1 SEHNR and CDR2 FQNEAQ (reference sequence). The CDR3 coding sequence is TGTGCCAGCAGCTCAGGACAGCAAGAGACCCAGTACTTC. Its protein is CASSSGQQETQYF.

The chain couples TRBV27 to TRBJ2-7; D is perhaps TRBD1 or TRBD2 (5 bases each). The V gene's germline CDR1 is MNHEY and CDR2 SMNVEV (reference sequence). The CDR3 consists of 14 residues. V was clipped by 5 bases and J by 3 bases, with 14 bases between them. CDR3 nucleotide sequence: TGTGCCAGCAGTATAAGGGGACGGAGCTACGAGCAGTACTTC. Translated: CASSIRGRSYEQYF.

The chain combines TRBV27 with TRBJ2-5; TRBD1 or TRBD2 may be the D gene (5 bases each). The CDR3 sequence is 14 residues long. Trimming removed 3 bases at V and 4 bases at J, with 12 bases between. CDR1 is MNHEY, CDR2 SMNVEV, per germline (reference sequence). This CDR3 reads CASSFQGVGETQYF. Written as DNA, the CDR3 is TGTGCCAGCAGTTTCCAGGGAGTTGGAGAGACCCAGTACTTC.

The chain combines TRBV18 with TRBJ1-5; D is uncertain. The CDR3 has 14 amino acids. CDR1 is KGHSH, CDR2 LQKENI, per germline. Trimming stripped 0 bases from V and 6 bases from J, with 9 bases between. CDR3 bases: TGTGCCAGCTCACCACCGGGATTAAGTCAGCCCCAGCATTTT. It encodes CASSPPGLSQPQHF. Variable domain in full (rest from reference TRBV18 and TRBJ1-5): NAGVMQNPRHLVRRRGQEARLRCSPMKGHSHVYWYRQLPEEGLKFMVYLQKENIIDESGMPKERFSAEFPKEGPSILRIQQVVRGDSAAYFCASSPPGLSQPQHFGDGTRLSIL.